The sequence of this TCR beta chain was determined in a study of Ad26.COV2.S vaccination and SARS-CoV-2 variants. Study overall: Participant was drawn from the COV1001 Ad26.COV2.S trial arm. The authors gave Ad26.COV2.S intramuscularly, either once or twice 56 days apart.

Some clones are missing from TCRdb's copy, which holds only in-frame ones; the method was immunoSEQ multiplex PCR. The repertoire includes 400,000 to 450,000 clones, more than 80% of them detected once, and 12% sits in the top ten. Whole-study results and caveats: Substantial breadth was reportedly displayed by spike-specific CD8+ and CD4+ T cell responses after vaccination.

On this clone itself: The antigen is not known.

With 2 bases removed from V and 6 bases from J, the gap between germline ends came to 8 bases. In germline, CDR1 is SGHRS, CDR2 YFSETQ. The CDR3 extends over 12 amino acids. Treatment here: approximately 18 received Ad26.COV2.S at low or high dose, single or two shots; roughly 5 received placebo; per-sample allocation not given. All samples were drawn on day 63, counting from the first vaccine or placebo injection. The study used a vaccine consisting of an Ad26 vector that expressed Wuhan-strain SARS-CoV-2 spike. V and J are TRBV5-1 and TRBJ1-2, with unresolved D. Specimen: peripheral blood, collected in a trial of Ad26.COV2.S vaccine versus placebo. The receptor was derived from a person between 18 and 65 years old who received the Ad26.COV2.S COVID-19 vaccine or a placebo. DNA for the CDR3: TGCGCCAGCAGCTTAGAGCAGAATGGCTACACCTTC. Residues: CASSLEQNGYTF.